The clone carrying this T cell receptor beta chain occurred a few times. The entry originates in a study of blood T cells in healthy people across ages. Study at large: Per every two T cells, about one barcoded beta molecule was captured by template switching.

Trimming took 3 bases from V and 1 from J, leaving 9 bases between them. This CDR3 contains 13 residues. The germline V gene encodes CDR1 GTSNPN and CDR2 SVGIG (reference sequence). Combining a sample-barcoded 5' primer with a J-beta primer mix, a second PCR ran for roughly 7 to 12 cycles. TCRdb independently ran MiXCR on the 5' RACE reads; one entry per CDR3 protein. Of about 780,000 distinct CDR3 sequences in the sample, 20% to 30% were seen once. Another study also made use of these data, one on T cells of mothers and their children. That source notes: There was no detection of any persistent microchimeric T cell clones.

The clonotype originates from a boy aged 5-17 years in good health. Sample: blood. This chain links TRBV30 with TRBJ1-1; perhaps TRBD1 as D (6 bases). The CDR3 DNA reads TGTGCCTGGAGACAGGGCCGGAACACTGAAGCTTTCTTT. This codes for CAWRQGRNTEAFF.